The clone carrying this T cell receptor beta chain showed up just a few times. This sample is part of a study of regulatory T cells in long-lasting Graves disease. Libraries of TCR beta came from iRepertoire HTBI primers plus Arm-PCR of CDR3 regions. TCRdb re-called the multiplex PCR reads through MiXCR, storing one row per CDR3 protein. The profile shows around 420,000 distinct CDR3 sequences, about 15% of them singletons. Stated time point: newly diagnosed GD, antithyroid drugs for less than 3 months. PBMC RNA served as the TCR library source. The germline gives CDR1 SGDLS, CDR2 YYNGEE. There are 17 residues in the CDR3. Trimming took off 0 bases at V and 0 bases at J, with 13 bases between the two ends. Another study also made use of these data, one on T cells in Graves' hyperthyroidism and ophthalmopathy.

The sample consisted of peripheral blood mononuclear cells (PBMCs), taken at new diagnosis, from a patient treated with antithyroid drugs. The chain is built from TRBV9 and TRBJ1-3, with no clear D. The clonotype comes from a woman aged 40-49 years with Graves disease. CDR3 DNA: TGTGCCAGCAGCGTAGACGTCGGCGTATACTCTGGAAACACCATATATTTT. Translated: CASSVDVGVYSGNTIYF.